What follows are 15 T cell receptor beta chains derived from one specimen sequenced in a study of breast tumors, draining lymph nodes, adjacent tissues (dated by TCRdb to the mid-2010s). Lymph node samples came from the axillary draining lymph nodes of breast cancer patients. The protocol used for the library was multiplex PCR. These reads were obtained on an Illumina HiSeq 2000. TCRdb reran the public reads through fastp at Q25 and MiXCR, keeping productive beta chains. Each CDR3 protein appears once, grouped with its most common genes and DNA. Present in this sample are about 130,000 distinct CDR3 sequences, about 20% of which were seen just once. The ten largest clones take up 2% to 2.5% of the sample. Material for sequencing was axillary lymph node tissue. The receptors derive from a female donor with breast cancer. Some clones in this sample may be carry-over from other donors' samples.

At least ten counts were recorded for this clonotype. This chain uses TRBV5-4 with TRBJ2-1, with a possible D match to TRBD2 (5 bases). The CDR3 has 14 residues. From germline, CDR1 is SGHNT and CDR2 YYREEE (reference sequence). Trimming pared 4 bases from V and 12 bases from J, leaving 20 bases between. The CDR3 loop is CASSTRAQLAGQFF. The CDR3 nucleotides read TGTGCCAGCAGCACCCGGGCCCAACTTGCGGGGCAGTTCTTC.

This clonotype was recorded once. Mismatch with germline at one junction end may stem from a read error. The V call is TRBV3-1, the J call TRBJ2-2, with D possibly being TRBD1 (7 bases). This CDR3 region has 15 residues. Germline loops: CDR1 LGHDT, CDR2 YNNKEL (reference sequence). This CDR3 is CASSSHGQDTGGLFF. The CDR3 nucleotides read TGTGCCAGCAGCTCACACGGACAGGACACCGGGGGGCTGTTTTTT.

This chain connects TRBV30 to TRBJ2-3; the match to TRBD2 covers 10 bases. The CDR3 sequence is 20 residues long. With V trimmed by 0 bases and J by 2 bases, 17 bases remained unmatched. Germline CDR1 is GTSNPN and CDR2 is SVGIG (reference sequence). CDR3 sequence reads: CAWSVLASGRIGFNTDTQYF. For the CDR3, the DNA is TGTGCCTGGAGTGTACTGGCTAGCGGGAGAATTGGGTTTAACACAGATACGCAGTATTTT.

The rearrangement uses TRBV30 and TRBJ1-1; 8 positions match TRBD1. The CDR3 is 15 residues long. The ends lost 1 base at V and 6 bases at J; junction bases unmatched: 10. The germline V gene has CDR1 GTSNPN and CDR2 SVGIG (reference sequence). The CDR3 reads CAWSAGTGGGAEAFF. DNA for the CDR3: TGTGCCTGGAGTGCTGGTACAGGGGGAGGGGCTGAAGCTTTCTTT.

This clonotype was seen many times. The V and J genes are TRBV15 and TRBJ2-3; 8 bases map to TRBD2. V shed 2 bases, J shed 1 base, and the junction held 8 bases outside the gene matches. The CDR3 has 17 residues. CDR1 is LNHNV and CDR2 is YYDKDF in the germline V gene (reference sequence). The CDR3 nucleotides read TGTGCCACCAGCAGAACTTATAGCGGGAAGGGCACAGATACGCAGTATTTT. This codes for CATSRTYSGKGTDTQYF.

This clonotype came up many times. This rearrangement joins TRBV20-1 to TRBJ2-7; unclear D gene. The CDR3 contains 14 residues. Germline CDR1 and CDR2: DFQATT and SNEGSKA (reference sequence). V lost 2 bases and J 2 bases, leaving 13 bases between the germline ends. As DNA, the CDR3 is TGCAGTGCTAGATTACCTCACGCTCCCTACGAGCAGTACTTC. It specifies CSARLPHAPYEQYF.

This clonotype came up many times. This chain connects TRBV7-3 to TRBJ2-2; 10 positions agree with TRBD1. The CDR3 is 15 amino acids. Germline CDR1 and CDR2: SGHTA and FQGTGA. The V and J ends lost 4 bases and 5 bases, in that order; junction bases with no gene match: 4. CDR3 amino acids: CASSSGQGETGELFF. CDR3 nucleotides: TGTGCCAGCAGCTCAGGACAGGGGGAAACCGGGGAGCTGTTTTTT.

The chain carries TRBV7-2 and TRBJ2-3; 16 nucleotides agree with TRBD2. This CDR3 spans 18 amino acids. CDR1 is SGHTA and CDR2 is FQGNSA in the germline V gene. V lost 5 bases and J lost 3; bases outside the gene matches: 8. CDR3 DNA sequence: TGTGCCAGCAGCGATCCGGGACTAGCGGGAGGGCCGACAGATACGCAGTATTTT. Translating gives CASSDPGLAGGPTDTQYF.

This clonotype showed up many times. The CDR3 DNA sequence: TGTGCCAGCAGCCAAGAGCAGGGGGGCGGGAGGGCCGACGAGCAGTACTTC. Translated, it gives CASSQEQGGGRADEQYF. The V and J genes are TRBV4-2 and TRBJ2-7, with TRBD2 matching over 9 bases. After removal of 0 bases from V and 5 bases from J, the junction contained 11 bases not matched to a gene. The CDR3 covers 17 residues. Germline loops: CDR1 LGHNA, CDR2 YNFKEQ.

About this clonotype: With a much larger clone just one base away, this may be a read error. The V gene is TRBV6-5, the J gene TRBJ2-1, with TRBD2 as a possible D gene (5 bases). Germline V lookup: CDR1 MNHEY, CDR2 SVGAGI. The CDR3 runs 17 residues. V lost 4 bases to trimming and J lost 1 base, with 17 bases between them. In nucleotides, the CDR3 is TGTGCCAGCAGTTTCTACCCGGGGATAGAATCCTACAATGAGCAGTTCTTC. This codes for CASSFYPGIESYNEQFF.

This chain connects TRBV27 to TRBJ2-2, with TRBD1 as a possible D gene (5 bases). The germline gives CDR1 MNHEY, CDR2 SMNVEV (reference sequence). The CDR3 has 13 residues. With 2 bases removed from V and 6 bases from J, the gap between germline ends came to 7 bases. The CDR3 DNA reads as TGTGCCAGCAGTTTAAGGGGCCCCGGGGAGCTGTTTTTT. Its translation is CASSLRGPGELFF.

Comments on this clonotype: Since a much larger clone is just one base distant, this may be a read error. The chain is built from TRBV27 and TRBJ2-1; the match to TRBD1 covers 7 bases. Unmatched junction bases numbered 15, after V lost 5 bases and J lost 11 bases. This CDR3 contains 15 residues. CDR1 is MNHEY, CDR2 SMNVEV, per germline (reference sequence). CDR3 protein: CASSPRDRAHMQQFF. CDR3 nucleotides: TGTGCCAGCAGTCCGCGAGACAGGGCACACATGCAGCAGTTCTTC.

A note on this clonotype: A much more abundant neighbour one base away suggests this may be a read error. This chain uses TRBV19 with TRBJ2-1, with D maybe TRBD2 (5 bases). Trimming took off 5 bases at V and 6 bases at J, with 17 bases between the two ends. The CDR3 loop spans 15 amino acids. From germline, CDR1 is LNHDA and CDR2 SQIVND (reference sequence). CDR3: CASSLGGSDCNEQFF. The CDR3 nucleotides read TGTGCCAGTAGTCTCGGAGGATCGGATTGCAATGAGCAGTTCTTC. Drawing the rest from reference TRBV19 and TRBJ2-1, the complete variable domain is DGGITQSPKYLFRKEGQNVTLSCEQNLNHDAMYWYRQDPGQGLRLIYYSQIVNDFQKGDIAEGYSVSREKKESFPLTVTSAQKNPTAFYLCASSLGGSDCNEQFFGPGTRLTVL.

This clonotype occurred many times. Written as DNA, the CDR3 is TGCGCCAGCAGAGACTTTACAGGTCCCCCCTACGAGCAGTACTTC. Residues: CASRDFTGPPYEQYF. The chain uses TRBV10-2 and TRBJ2-7; tentative D call: TRBD1 (5 bases). V was pared by 6 bases and J by 2 bases, with 17 bases between. This CDR3 has 15 residues. Germline V gene data show CDR1 as WSHSY and CDR2 as SAAADI.

There are a few counts of this clonotype. A read error may be the cause here, since a much bigger clone is one base away. The DNA for the CDR3 is TGTGCCAGCAGTGGGACCAGGCTTCGGGATGAGCAGTTCTTC. Residues: CASSGTRLRDEQFF. The rearrangement links TRBV2 to TRBJ2-1; D remains unclear. Germline V lookup: CDR1 SNHLY, CDR2 FYNNEI. The V and J ends lost 4 bases and 8 bases respectively, with 15 bases between them. The CDR3 consists of 14 residues. Filled out from reference TRBV2 and TRBJ2-1, the complete variable domain reads EPEVTQTPSHQVTQMGQEVILRCVPISNHLYFYWYRQILGQKVEFLVSFYNNEISEKSEIFDDQFSVERPDGSNFTLKIRSTKLEDSAMYFCASSGTRLRDEQFFGPGTRLTVL.